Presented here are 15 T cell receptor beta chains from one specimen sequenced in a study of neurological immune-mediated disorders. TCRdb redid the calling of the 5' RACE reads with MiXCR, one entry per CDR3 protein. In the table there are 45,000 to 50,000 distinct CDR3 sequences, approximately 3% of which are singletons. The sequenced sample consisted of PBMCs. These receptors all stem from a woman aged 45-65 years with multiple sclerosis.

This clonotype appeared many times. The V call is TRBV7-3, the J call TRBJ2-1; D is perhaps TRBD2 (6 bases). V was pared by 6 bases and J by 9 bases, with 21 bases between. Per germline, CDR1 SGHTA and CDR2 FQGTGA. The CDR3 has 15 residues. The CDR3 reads CASRLGGAGAGEQFF. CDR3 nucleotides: TGTGCCAGCAGACTCGGGGGAGCCGGGGCGGGTGAGCAGTTCTTC. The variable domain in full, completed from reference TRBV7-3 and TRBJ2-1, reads GAGVSQTPSNKVTEKGKYVELRCDPISGHTALYWYRQSLGQGPEFLIYFQGTGAADDSGLPNDRFFAVRPEGSVSTLKIQRTERGDSAVYLCASRLGGAGAGEQFFGPGTRLTVL.

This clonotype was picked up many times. The CDR3 region is CASSPTGPSGNTIYF. The CDR3 DNA reads as TGTGCCAGCAGCCCGACAGGGCCCTCTGGAAACACCATATATTTT. The chain links TRBV7-6 to TRBJ1-3; 7 bases are a match to TRBD1. The CDR3 has 15 residues. Germline values: CDR1 SGHVS, CDR2 FNYEAQ. The junction had 4 bases not matched to a gene; V was cut back by 5 bases and J by 0 bases.

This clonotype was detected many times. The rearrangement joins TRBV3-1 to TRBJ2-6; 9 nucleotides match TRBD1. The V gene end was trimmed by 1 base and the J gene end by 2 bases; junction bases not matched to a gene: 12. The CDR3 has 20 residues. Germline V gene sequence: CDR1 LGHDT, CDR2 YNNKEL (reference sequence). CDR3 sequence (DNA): TGTGCCAGCAGCCAAGGTGTCGCGGACAGGGGATATCCTGGGGCCAACGTCCTGACTTTC. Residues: CASSQGVADRGYPGANVLTF.

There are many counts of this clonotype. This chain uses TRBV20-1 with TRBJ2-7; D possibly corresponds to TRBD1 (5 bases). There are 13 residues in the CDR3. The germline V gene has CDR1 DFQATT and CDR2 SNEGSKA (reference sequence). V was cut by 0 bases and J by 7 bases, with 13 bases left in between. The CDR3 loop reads CSAREGARGEQYF. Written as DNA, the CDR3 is TGCAGTGCTAGAGAAGGGGCCAGAGGAGAGCAGTACTTC.

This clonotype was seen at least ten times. This chain's CDR3 is CSAKRGPSEAFF. The CDR3 DNA follows: TGCAGTGCTAAGAGAGGCCCGAGCGAAGCTTTCTTT. The chain recombines TRBV20-1 with TRBJ1-1; D is uncertain. Germline V gene lookup returns CDR1 DFQATT and CDR2 SNEGSKA (reference sequence). The CDR3 has 12 residues. V was clipped by 4 bases and J by 8 bases, with 14 bases between them.

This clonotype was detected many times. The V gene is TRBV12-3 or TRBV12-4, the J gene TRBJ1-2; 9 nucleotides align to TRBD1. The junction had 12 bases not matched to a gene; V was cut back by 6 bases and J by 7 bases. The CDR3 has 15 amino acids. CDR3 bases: TGTGCCAGCAGACAGGGACAGGGATCCGGGGGTGGCTACACCTTC. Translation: CASRQGQGSGGGYTF.

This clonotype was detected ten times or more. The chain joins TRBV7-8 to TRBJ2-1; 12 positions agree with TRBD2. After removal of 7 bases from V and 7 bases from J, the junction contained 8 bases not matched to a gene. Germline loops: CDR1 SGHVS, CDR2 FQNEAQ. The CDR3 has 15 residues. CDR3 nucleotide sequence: TGTGCCAGCACACCATCGACTAGCGGGGGTAATGAGCAGTTCTTC. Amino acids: CASTPSTSGGNEQFF.

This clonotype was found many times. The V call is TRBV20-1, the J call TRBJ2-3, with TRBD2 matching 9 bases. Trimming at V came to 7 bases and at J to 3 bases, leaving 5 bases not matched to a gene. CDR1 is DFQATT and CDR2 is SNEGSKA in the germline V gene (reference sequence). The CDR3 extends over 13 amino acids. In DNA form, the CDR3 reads TGCAGTGGGGCGGGGGGGAGGACAGATACGCAGTATTTT. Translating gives CSGAGGRTDTQYF.

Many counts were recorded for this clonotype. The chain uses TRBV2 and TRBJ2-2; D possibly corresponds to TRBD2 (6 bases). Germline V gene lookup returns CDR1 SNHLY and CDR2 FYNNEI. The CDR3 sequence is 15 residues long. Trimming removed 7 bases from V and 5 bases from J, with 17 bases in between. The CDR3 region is CASKTGTRGTGELFF. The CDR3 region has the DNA TGTGCCAGCAAGACCGGGACCCGGGGGACCGGGGAGCTGTTTTTT.

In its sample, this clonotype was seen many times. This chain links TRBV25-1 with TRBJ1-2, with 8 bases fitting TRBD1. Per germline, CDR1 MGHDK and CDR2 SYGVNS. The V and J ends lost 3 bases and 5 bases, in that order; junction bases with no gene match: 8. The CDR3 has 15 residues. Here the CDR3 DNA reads TGTGCCAGCAGTGATTATGACAGGGGAGGGTATGGCTACACCTTC. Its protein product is CASSDYDRGGYGYTF.

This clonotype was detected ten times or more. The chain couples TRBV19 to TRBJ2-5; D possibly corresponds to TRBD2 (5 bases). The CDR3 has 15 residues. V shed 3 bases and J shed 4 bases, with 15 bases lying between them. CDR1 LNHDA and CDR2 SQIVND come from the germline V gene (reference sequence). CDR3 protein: CASSIGLARGETQYF. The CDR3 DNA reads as TGTGCCAGTAGTATTGGGCTAGCTCGGGGAGAGACCCAGTACTTC.

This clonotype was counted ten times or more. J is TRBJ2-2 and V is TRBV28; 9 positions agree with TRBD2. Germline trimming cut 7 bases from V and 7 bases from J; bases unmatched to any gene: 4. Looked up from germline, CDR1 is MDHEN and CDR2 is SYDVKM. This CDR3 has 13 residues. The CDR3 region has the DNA TGTGCCAGCAAAATTAGCGGGGGCGGGGAGCTGTTTTTT. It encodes CASKISGGGELFF.

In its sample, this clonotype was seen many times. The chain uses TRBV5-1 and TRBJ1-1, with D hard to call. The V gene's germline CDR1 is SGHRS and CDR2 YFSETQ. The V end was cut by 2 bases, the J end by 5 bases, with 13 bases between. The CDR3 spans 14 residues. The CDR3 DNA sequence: TGCGCCAGCAGCTTTTCTAAATGGGGAACTGAAGCTTTCTTT. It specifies CASSFSKWGTEAFF. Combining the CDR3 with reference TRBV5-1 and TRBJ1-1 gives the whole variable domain KAGVTQTPRYLIKTRGQQVTLSCSPISGHRSVSWYQQTPGQGLQFLFEYFSETQRNKGNFPGRFSGRQFSNSRSEMNVSTLELGDSALYLCASSFSKWGTEAFFGQGTRLTVV.

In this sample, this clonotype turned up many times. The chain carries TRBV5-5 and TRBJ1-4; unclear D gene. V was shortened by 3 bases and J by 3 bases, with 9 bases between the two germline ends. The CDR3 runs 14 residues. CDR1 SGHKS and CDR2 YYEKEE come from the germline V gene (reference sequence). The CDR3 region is CASSSIVPNEKLFF. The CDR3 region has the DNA TGTGCCAGCAGCTCGATAGTTCCTAATGAAAAACTGTTTTTT.

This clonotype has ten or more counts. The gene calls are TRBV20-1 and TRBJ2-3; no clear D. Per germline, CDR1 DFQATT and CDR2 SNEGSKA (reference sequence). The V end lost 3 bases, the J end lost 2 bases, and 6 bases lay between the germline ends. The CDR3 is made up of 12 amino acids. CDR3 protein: CSARALTDTQYF. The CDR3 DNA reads TGCAGTGCTAGGGCTCTCACAGATACGCAGTATTTT.